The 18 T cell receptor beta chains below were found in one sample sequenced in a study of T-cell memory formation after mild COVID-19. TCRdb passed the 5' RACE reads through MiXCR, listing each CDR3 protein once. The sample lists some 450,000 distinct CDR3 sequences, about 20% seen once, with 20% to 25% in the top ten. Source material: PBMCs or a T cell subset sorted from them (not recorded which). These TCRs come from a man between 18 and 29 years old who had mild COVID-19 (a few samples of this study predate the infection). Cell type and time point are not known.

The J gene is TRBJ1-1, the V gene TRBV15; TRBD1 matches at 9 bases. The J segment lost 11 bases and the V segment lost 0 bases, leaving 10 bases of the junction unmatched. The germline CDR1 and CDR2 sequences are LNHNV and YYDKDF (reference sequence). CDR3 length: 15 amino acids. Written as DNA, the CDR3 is TGTGCCACCAGCAGAGACAAGGGACAGGGAAATGGGGCTTTCTTT. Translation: CATSRDKGQGNGAFF.

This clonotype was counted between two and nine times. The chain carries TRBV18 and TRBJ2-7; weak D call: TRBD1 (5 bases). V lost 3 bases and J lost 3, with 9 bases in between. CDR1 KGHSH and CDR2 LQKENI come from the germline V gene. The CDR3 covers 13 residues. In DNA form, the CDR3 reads TGTGCCAGCTCACCGGCAGGGATCTACGAGCAGTACTTC. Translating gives CASSPAGIYEQYF.

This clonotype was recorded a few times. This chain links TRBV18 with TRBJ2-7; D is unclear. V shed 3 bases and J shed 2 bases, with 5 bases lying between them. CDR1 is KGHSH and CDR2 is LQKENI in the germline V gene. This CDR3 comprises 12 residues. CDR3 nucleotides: TGTGCCAGCTCACCGAATACCTACGAGCAGTACTTC. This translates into CASSPNTYEQYF.

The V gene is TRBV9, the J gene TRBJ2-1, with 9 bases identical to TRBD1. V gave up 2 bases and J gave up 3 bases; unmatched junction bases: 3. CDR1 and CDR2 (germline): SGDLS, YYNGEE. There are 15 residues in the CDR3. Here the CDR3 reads CASSVRDRDYNEQFF. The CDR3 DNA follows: TGTGCCAGCAGCGTCCGGGACAGGGACTACAATGAGCAGTTCTTC.

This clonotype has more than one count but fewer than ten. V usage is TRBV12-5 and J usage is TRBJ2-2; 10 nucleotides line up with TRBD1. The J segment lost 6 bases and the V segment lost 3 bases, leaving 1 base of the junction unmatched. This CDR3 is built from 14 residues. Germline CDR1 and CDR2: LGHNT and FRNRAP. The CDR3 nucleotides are TGTGCTAGTGGTTTAGGACAGGGGGCCGGGGAGCTGTTTTTT. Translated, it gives CASGLGQGAGELFF.

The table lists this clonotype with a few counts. DNA of the CDR3: TGCAGCACCGACAGCGATCAAGAGACCCAGTACTTC. This gives the protein CSTDSDQETQYF. This sequence joins TRBV29-1 and TRBJ2-5, with D possibly being TRBD1 (5 bases). V gave up 8 bases and J gave up 2 bases, with 12 bases separating them. Per germline, CDR1 SQVTM and CDR2 ANQGSEA. This CDR3 spans 12 amino acids. The full variable domain, completed using reference TRBV29-1 and TRBJ2-5, is SAVISQKPSRDICQRGTSLTIQCQVDSQVTMMFWYRQQPGQSLTLIATANQGSEATYESGFVIDKFPISRPNLTFSTLTVSNMSPEDSSIYLCSTDSDQETQYFGPGTRLLVL.

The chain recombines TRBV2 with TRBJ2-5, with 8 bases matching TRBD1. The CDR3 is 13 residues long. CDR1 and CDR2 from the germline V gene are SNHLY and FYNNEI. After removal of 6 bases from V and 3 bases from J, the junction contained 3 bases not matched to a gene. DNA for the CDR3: TGTGCCAGCAGCGGGACAGGCAAAGAGACCCAGTACTTC. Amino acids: CASSGTGKETQYF.

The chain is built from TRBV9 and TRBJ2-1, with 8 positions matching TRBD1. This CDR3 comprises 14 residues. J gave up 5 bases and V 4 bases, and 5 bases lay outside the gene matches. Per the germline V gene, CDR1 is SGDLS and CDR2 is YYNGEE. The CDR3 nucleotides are TGTGCCAGCAGCTGGACAGGGATAGACAATGAGCAGTTCTTC. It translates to CASSWTGIDNEQFF.

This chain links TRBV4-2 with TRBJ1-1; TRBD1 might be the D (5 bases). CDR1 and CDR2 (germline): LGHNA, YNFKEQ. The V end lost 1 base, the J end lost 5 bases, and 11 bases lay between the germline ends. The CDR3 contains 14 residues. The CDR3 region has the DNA TGTGCCAGCAGCCAAGCCCAGGGAGGAACTGAAGCTTTCTTT. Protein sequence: CASSQAQGGTEAFF.

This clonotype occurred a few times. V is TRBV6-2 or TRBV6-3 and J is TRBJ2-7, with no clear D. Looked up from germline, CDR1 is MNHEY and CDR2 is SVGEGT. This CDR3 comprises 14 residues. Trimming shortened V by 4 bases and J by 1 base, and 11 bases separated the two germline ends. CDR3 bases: TGTGCCAGCAGTTTCCGGACGGATTCCTACGAGCAGTACTTC. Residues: CASSFRTDSYEQYF.

The CDR3 region is CASSFGGAEYEQYF. CDR3 coding DNA: TGTGCCAGCAGCTTTGGGGGGGCCGAGTACGAGCAGTACTTC. This sequence joins TRBV5-4 and TRBJ2-7, with a possible D match to TRBD2 (7 bases). Germline V lookup: CDR1 SGHNT, CDR2 YYREEE (reference sequence). V lost 2 bases to trimming and J lost 4 bases, with 13 bases between them. The CDR3 is 14 amino acids.

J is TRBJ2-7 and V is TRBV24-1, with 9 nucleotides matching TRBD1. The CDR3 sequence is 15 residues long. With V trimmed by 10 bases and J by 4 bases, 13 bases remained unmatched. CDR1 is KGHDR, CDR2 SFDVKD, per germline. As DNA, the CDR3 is TGTGCCACTCCCACCCGGGACAGGGTAGGGTACGAGCAGTACGTC. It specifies CATPTRDRVGYEQYV.

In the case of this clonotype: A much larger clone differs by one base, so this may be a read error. Here the CDR3 reads CASSSNEVTDTQYF. DNA for the CDR3: TGTGCCAGCAGTTCAAACGAGGTCACAGATACGCAGTATTTT. The chain employs TRBV27 and TRBJ2-3; D not certain. Per germline, CDR1 MNHEY and CDR2 SMNVEV (reference sequence). The CDR3 consists of 14 residues. V lost 4 bases and J 2 bases, leaving 10 bases between the germline ends.

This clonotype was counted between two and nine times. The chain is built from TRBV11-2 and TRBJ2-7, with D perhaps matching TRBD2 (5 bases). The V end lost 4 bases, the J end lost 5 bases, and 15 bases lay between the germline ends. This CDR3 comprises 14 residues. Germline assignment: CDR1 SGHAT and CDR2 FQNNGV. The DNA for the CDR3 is TGTGCCAGCAGCTCCCCACGGGGTCGGCACGAGCAGTACTTC. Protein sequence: CASSSPRGRHEQYF. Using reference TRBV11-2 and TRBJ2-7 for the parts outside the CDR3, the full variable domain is EAGVAQSPRYKIIEKRQSVAFWCNPISGHATLYWYQQILGQGPKLLIQFQNNGVVDDSQLPKDRFSAERLKGVDSTLKIQPAKLEDSAVYLCASSSPRGRHEQYFGPGTRLTVT.

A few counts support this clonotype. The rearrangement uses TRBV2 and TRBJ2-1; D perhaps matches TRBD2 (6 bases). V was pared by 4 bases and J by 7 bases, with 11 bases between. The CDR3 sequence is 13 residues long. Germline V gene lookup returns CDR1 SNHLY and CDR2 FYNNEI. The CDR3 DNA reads TGTGCCAGCAGTGTCGCGGGACGGAATGAGCAGTTCTTC. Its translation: CASSVAGRNEQFF.

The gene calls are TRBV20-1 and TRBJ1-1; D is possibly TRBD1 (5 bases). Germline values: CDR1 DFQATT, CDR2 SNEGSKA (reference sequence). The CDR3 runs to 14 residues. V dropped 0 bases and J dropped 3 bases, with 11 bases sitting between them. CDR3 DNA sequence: TGCAGTGCTAGAGAATGGGGCAGGGACACTGAAGCTTTCTTT. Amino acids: CSAREWGRDTEAFF.

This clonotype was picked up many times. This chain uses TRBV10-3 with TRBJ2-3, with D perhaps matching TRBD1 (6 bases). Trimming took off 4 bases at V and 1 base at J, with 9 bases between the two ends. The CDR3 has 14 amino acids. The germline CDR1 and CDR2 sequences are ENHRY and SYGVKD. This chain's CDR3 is CAISVGAGTDTQYF. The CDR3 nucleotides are TGTGCCATCAGTGTGGGGGCCGGCACAGATACGCAGTATTTT.

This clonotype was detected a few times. The CDR3 protein is CASSQVPRRSAGFTGELFF. The CDR3 DNA is TGCGCCAGCAGCCAAGTACCTCGAAGAAGTGCAGGGTTCACCGGGGAGCTGTTTTTT. The chain recombines TRBV4-3 with TRBJ2-2; a possible D gene is TRBD1 (5 bases). Germline CDR1 reads LGHNA; CDR2 reads YSLEER. Trimming removed 1 base from V and 4 bases from J, with 22 bases in between. This CDR3 is built from 19 residues.